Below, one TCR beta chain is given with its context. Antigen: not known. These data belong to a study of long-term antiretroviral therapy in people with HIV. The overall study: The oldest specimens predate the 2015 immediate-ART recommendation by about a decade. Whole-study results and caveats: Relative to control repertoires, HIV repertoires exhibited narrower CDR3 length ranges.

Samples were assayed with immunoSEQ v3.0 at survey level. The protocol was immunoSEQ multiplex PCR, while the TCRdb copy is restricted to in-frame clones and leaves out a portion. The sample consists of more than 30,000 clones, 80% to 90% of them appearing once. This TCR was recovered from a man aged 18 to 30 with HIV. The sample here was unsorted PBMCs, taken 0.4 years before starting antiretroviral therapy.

The CDR3 is CASSLSAGEIYEQYF. The CDR3 DNA reads as TGTGCCAGCAGCTTATCGGCAGGAGAGATCTACGAGCAGTACTTC. The chain employs TRBV11-2 and TRBJ2-7; D is ambiguous. CDR1 and CDR2 (germline): SGHAT, FQNNGV. This CDR3 comprises 15 residues. Trimming took off 2 bases at V and 3 bases at J, with 14 bases between the two ends.